This T cell receptor (beta chain) was sequenced in a study of response to subunit inactivated influenza vaccine (dated by TCRdb to about 2018). Study-wide context: Deep quantitative T cell receptor repertoire profiling was used in the study to track responses to a trivalent subunit inactivated influenza vaccine. Results and caveats for the whole study, not just this receptor: The authors suggested that each seasonal influenza vaccination may recruit only a limited number of new T cells.

Taken with the paper, the label for time point translates to: approximately 40 days after influenza vaccine administration. This clonotype was observed a few times. The specificity of this receptor is unknown. One base away there is no much larger clone; base qualities are not given. Library preparation was by RT-PCR. The instrument given in TCRdb is Illumina HiSeq 2500. The public sequencing data were trimmed at Q25 with fastp and processed into clonotypes with MiXCR by TCRdb, which kept only in-frame beta chains. Rows with one shared CDR3 protein collapse into an entry with the most common genes and DNA. The sample includes 150,000 to 200,000 distinct CDR3 sequences, with roughly a tenth observed a single time. The top ten clones comprise roughly 12% of the sample. From the germline V gene, CDR1 is SGHDT and CDR2 is YYEEEE. V is cut by 2 bases and J by 4 bases, and the space between the germline ends is 6 bases. Including the terminal cysteine and phenylalanine, the CDR3 comprises 12 residues. This entry keeps only the CDR3 DNA: 36 bases, framed from base 1.

The rearrangement joined TRBV5-6 to TRBJ1-1, with no confidently assigned D gene. The clonotype was recovered from a man aged 45-65 years who received an inactivated influenza vaccine. Donor details come from another sample of the same person, matched by shared clones. Sequencing was performed on non-naive T cells sorted from PBMCs, taken about 6 weeks after vaccination. The meaning of the sample's cell subset or site label: memory T cell fraction. At the DNA level, the sequence is TGTGCCAGCAGCTTCCGAGGCACTGAAGCTTTCTTT. It codes for CASSFRGTEAFF.